The 14 T cell receptor beta chains below all came from one sample that was sequenced in a study of spatial heterogeneity in lung cancer (dated by TCRdb to the late 2010s). Sample time point, as interpreted from the label and publication: blood at routine non-recurrence follow-up after resection. Without any cell sorting, TCR sequencing was performed on whole RNA extracted either from tumor and nontumor lung tissue or from cryopreserved PBMC samples. Receptor libraries were prepared by 5' RACE. TCRdb names NextSeq 500 as the instrument used. TCRdb reprocessed the public reads (quality trimming at Q25 with fastp, clone calling with MiXCR) and kept in-frame beta chains. Every entry covers one CDR3 protein and lists the most common genes and DNA from its rows. In all, the sample holds about 52,000 distinct CDR3 sequences, and about 7.4% of those were seen once. The top ten clones comprise over 30% of the sample.

The sample in question was PBMCs, obtained at follow-up. All receptors come from a female donor with early-stage non-small cell lung cancer.

This clonotype has at least ten counts. V gene TRBV7-2 combines with J gene TRBJ2-5; D call uncertain. CDR3 size: 13 residues. Per germline, CDR1 SGHTA and CDR2 FQGNSA. V gave up 5 bases and J gave up 1 base, with 8 bases separating them. The CDR3 bases are TGTGCCAGCAGCCAACGCGGCCAAGAGACCCAGTACTTC. This sequence encodes CASSQRGQETQYF.

This clonotype was counted only a few times. The rearrangement uses TRBV7-3 and TRBJ2-3; TRBD2 aligns across 7 bases. V shed 3 bases and J 6 bases; nucleotides not matched to a gene: 3. Germline values: CDR1 SGHTA, CDR2 FQGTGA. CDR3 length: 13 residues. CDR3 DNA: TGTGCCAGCAGCTTCGGGACTACTGATACGCAGTATTTT. This encodes CASSFGTTDTQYF.

This chain links TRBV7-8 with TRBJ2-3, with D possibly TRBD1 on 6 matching bases. CDR1 is SGHVS, CDR2 FQNEAQ, per germline. V lost 5 bases, J lost 2 bases, and 17 bases lay in between. The CDR3 is 16 amino acids. CDR3 bases: TGTGCCAGCAGCCAGGGGCTGCAATTAGACACAGATACGCAGTATTTT. It is translated as CASSQGLQLDTDTQYF.

This clonotype was recorded many times. The chain combines TRBV2 with TRBJ2-1; tentatively, D is TRBD2 (5 bases). Trimming shortened V by 6 bases and J by 7 bases, and 13 bases separated the two germline ends. Germline CDR1 and CDR2: SNHLY and FYNNEI. The CDR3 covers 13 residues. The CDR3 spells CASSQLALNEQFF. CDR3 nucleotide sequence: TGTGCCAGCAGCCAGCTAGCATTGAATGAGCAGTTCTTC.

This clonotype has a count of ten or more. The J gene is TRBJ1-5, the V gene TRBV20-1; TRBD1 is a possible D gene (5 bases). Germline V gene sequence: CDR1 DFQATT, CDR2 SNEGSKA (reference sequence). The CDR3 consists of 12 residues. Trimming removed 3 bases at V and 7 bases at J, with 10 bases between. CDR3 in DNA: TGCAGTGCTAGCCGCGGGGGACAGCCCCAGCATTTT. Its protein product is CSASRGGQPQHF.

This clonotype occurred many times. This chain uses TRBV18 with TRBJ1-5; TRBD1 aligns across 7 bases. This CDR3 has 15 residues. The germline gives CDR1 KGHSH, CDR2 LQKENI. V shed 3 bases, J shed 8 bases, and the junction held 10 bases outside the gene matches. The CDR3 sequence: CASSPVPGGGKPQHF. Written as DNA, the CDR3 is TGTGCCAGCTCACCGGTACCAGGGGGAGGGAAGCCCCAGCATTTT.

This clonotype was recorded many times. In nucleotides, the CDR3 is TGCGCCAGCAGCCCCCGGGACATTGCTTATGAGCAGTTCTTC. It encodes CASSPRDIAYEQFF. This sequence joins TRBV5-1 and TRBJ2-1; D might be TRBD1 (6 bases). The V end lost 4 bases, the J end lost 8 bases, and 16 bases lay between the germline ends. This CDR3 region has 14 residues. Germline-derived CDR1 and CDR2 are SGHRS and YFSETQ.

This clonotype was seen at least ten times. V is TRBV12-3 or TRBV12-4 and J is TRBJ1-2, with D possibly being TRBD1 (6 bases). V lost 6 bases and J lost 3, with 14 bases in between. This CDR3 is 14 amino acids long. The CDR3 spells CASRTGEGDYGYTF. The DNA of the CDR3 is TGTGCCAGCAGAACTGGAGAGGGGGACTATGGCTACACCTTC.

This clonotype was observed a few times. The rearrangement joins TRBV5-1 to TRBJ1-5; 10 bases align to TRBD1. The germline CDR1 and CDR2 sequences are SGHRS and YFSETQ. The length of the CDR3 is 15 residues. The J segment lost 7 bases and the V segment lost 3 bases, leaving 7 bases of the junction unmatched. CDR3 amino acids: CASSSGQGGGQPQHF. DNA of the CDR3: TGCGCCAGCAGCTCAGGACAGGGGGGAGGCCAGCCCCAGCATTTT.

J is TRBJ2-1 and V is TRBV11-2; TRBD2 aligns across 10 bases. The CDR3 runs to 17 residues. Germline V gene data show CDR1 as SGHAT and CDR2 as FQNNGV. The trim removed 5 bases at V and 5 bases at J, leaving 12 bases unmatched. In DNA form, the CDR3 reads TGTGCCAGCAGCCCTTGGGGCTTTGGACTAGCGGACAATGAGCAGTTCTTC. This gives the protein CASSPWGFGLADNEQFF.

The chain has TRBV7-2 and TRBJ1-3; D remains ambiguous. Per germline, CDR1 SGHTA and CDR2 FQGNSA. The CDR3 covers 13 residues. With 1 base removed from V and 3 bases from J, the gap between germline ends came to 4 bases. The DNA for the CDR3 is TGTGCCAGCAGCTTAGAATTTGGAAACACCATATATTTT. Translation gives CASSLEFGNTIYF.

This clonotype was seen many times. V is TRBV7-2 and J is TRBJ2-1, with 7 bases matching TRBD1. J was trimmed by 7 bases and V by 2 bases; bases with no gene match: 2. This CDR3 contains 13 residues. Germline CDR1 and CDR2: SGHTA and FQGNSA. CDR3 amino acids: CASSLIQGNEQFF. In nucleotides, the CDR3 is TGTGCCAGCAGCTTAATACAGGGGAATGAGCAGTTCTTC.

This clonotype appeared a few times. V usage is TRBV7-9 and J usage is TRBJ1-5; D gene ambiguous. Judging by the DNA end, TRBJ2-3 fits better; the J call may be wrong. The V gene's germline CDR1 is SEHNR and CDR2 FQNEAQ (reference sequence). The CDR3 spans 12 residues. CDR3 sequence (DNA): TGTGCCAGCAGCTTTTCTAATCAGCCCCAGTATTTT. It translates to CASSFSNQPQYF.

There are many counts of this clonotype. This rearrangement joins TRBV11-3 to TRBJ2-7, with D perhaps TRBD1 or TRBD2 (6 bases each). V lost 3 bases, J lost 5 bases, and 14 bases lay in between. CDR3 length equals 14 residues. Germline lookup yields CDR1 SGHNT and CDR2 YENEEA. The CDR3 loop reads CASSLLGGEDEQYF. CDR3 in DNA: TGTGCCAGCAGCTTGTTGGGGGGCGAGGACGAGCAGTACTTC.